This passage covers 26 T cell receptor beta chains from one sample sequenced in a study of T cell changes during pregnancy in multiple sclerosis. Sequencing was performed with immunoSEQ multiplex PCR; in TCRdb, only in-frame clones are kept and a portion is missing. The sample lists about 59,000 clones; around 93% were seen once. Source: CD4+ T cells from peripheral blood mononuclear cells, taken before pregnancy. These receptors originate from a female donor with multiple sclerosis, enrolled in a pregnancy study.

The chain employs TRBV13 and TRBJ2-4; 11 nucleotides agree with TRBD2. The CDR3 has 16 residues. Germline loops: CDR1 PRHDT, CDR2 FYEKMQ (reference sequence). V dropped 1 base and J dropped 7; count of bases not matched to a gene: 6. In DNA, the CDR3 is TGTGCCAGCAGCTTAGAGGTAGCGGGAGGGCCGAACATTCAGTACTTC. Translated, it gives CASSLEVAGGPNIQYF.

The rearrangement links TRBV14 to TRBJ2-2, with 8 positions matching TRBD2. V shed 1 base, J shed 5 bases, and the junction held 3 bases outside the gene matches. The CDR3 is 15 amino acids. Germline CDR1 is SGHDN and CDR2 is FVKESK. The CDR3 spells CASSQVAGSTGELFF. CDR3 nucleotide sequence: TGTGCCAGCAGCCAAGTAGCGGGAAGTACCGGGGAGCTGTTTTTT.

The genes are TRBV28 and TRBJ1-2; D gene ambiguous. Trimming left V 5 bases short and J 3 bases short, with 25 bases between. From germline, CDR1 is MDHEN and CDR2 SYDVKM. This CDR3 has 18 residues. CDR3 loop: CASSAGMRYRKNHYGYTF. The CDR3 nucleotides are TGTGCCAGCAGTGCCGGAATGAGGTACCGGAAGAACCACTATGGCTACACCTTC.

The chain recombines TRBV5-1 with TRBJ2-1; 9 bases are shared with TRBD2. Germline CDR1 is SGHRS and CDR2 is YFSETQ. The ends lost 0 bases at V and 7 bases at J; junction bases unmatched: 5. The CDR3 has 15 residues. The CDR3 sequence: CASSLDGTSLNEQFF. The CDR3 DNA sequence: TGCGCCAGCAGCTTGGACGGGACTAGCCTAAATGAGCAGTTCTTC.

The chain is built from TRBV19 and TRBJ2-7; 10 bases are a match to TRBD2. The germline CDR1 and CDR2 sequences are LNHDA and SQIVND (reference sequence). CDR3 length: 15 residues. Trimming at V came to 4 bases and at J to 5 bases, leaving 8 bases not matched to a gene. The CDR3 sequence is CASSTPSSGSHEQYF. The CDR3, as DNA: TGTGCCAGTAGTACCCCTTCTAGCGGGAGCCACGAGCAGTACTTC.

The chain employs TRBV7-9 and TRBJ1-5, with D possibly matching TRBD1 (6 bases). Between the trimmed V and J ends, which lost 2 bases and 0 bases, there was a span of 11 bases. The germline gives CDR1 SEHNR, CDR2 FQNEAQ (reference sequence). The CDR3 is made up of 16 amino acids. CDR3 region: CASSLNTGFSNQPQHF. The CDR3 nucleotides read TGTGCCAGCAGCTTAAATACAGGGTTTAGCAATCAGCCCCAGCATTTT.

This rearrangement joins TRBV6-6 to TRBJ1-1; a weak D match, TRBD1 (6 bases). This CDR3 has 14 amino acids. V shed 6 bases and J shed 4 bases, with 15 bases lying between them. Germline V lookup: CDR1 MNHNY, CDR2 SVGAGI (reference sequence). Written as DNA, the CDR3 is TGTGCCAGCAGCCCACAGGGTATGAGCACTGAAGCTTTCTTT. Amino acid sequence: CASSPQGMSTEAFF.

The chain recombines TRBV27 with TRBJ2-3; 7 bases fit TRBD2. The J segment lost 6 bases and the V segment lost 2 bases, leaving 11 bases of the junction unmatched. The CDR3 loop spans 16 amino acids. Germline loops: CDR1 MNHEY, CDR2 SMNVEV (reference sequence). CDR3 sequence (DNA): TGTGCCAGCAGTTTAACCACTAGCGCTCAGTCCGATACGCAGTATTTT. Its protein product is CASSLTTSAQSDTQYF.

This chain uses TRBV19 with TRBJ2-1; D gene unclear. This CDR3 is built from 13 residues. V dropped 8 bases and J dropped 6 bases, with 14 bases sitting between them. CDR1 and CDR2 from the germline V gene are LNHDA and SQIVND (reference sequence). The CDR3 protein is CASAPGFGNEQFF. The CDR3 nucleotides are TGTGCCAGTGCCCCAGGTTTTGGCAATGAGCAGTTCTTC.

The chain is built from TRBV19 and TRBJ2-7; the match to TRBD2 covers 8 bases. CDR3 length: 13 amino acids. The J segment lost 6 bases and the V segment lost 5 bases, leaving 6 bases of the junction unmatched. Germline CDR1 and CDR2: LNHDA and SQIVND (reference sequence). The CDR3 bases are TGTGCCAGTAGTGTAGCGGGATGGGGCGAGCAGTACTTC. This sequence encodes CASSVAGWGEQYF.

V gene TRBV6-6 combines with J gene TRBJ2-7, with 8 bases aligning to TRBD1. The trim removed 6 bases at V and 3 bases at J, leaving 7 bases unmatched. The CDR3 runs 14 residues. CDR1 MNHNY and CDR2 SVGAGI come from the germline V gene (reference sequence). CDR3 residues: CASRTQGTGYEQYF. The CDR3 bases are TGTGCCAGCAGGACTCAAGGGACAGGCTACGAGCAGTACTTC.

CDR3 protein: CASSPLTSLSTDTQYF. In DNA, the CDR3 is TGTGCCAGCAGCCCGTTGACTAGCTTAAGCACAGATACGCAGTATTTT. The chain links TRBV5-4 to TRBJ2-3, with 7 bases aligning to TRBD2. From germline, CDR1 is SGHNT and CDR2 YYREEE (reference sequence). Trimming cost V 4 bases and J 0 bases; bases outside gene matches: 8. CDR3 size: 16 residues.

The CDR3 DNA reads as TGCGCCAGCAGCTTAGCGGGAGGCACAGATACGCAGTATTTT. Translation gives CASSLAGGTDTQYF. The chain joins TRBV5-1 to TRBJ2-3; TRBD2 aligns across 8 bases. This CDR3 comprises 14 residues. The germline CDR1 and CDR2 sequences are SGHRS and YFSETQ. V was pared by 2 bases and J by 1 base, with 0 bases of the junction left unmatched. Filled out from reference TRBV5-1 and TRBJ2-3, the complete variable domain reads KAGVTQTPRYLIKTRGQQVTLSCSPISGHRSVSWYQQTPGQGLQFLFEYFSETQRNKGNFPGRFSGRQFSNSRSEMNVSTLELGDSALYLCASSLAGGTDTQYFGPGTRLTVL.

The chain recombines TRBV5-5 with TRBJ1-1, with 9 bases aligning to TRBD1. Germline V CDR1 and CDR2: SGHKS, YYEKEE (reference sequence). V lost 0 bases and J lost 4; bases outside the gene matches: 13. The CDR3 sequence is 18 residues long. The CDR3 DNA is TGTGCCAGCAGCTTGGACTTGTTGGACAGGGGAGGCAGCACTGAAGCTTTCTTT. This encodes CASSLDLLDRGGSTEAFF.

In nucleotides, the CDR3 is TGCGCCAGCAGGGGGACTAGCGTGAACACCGGGGAGCTGTTTTTT. Its translation is CASRGTSVNTGELFF. This rearrangement joins TRBV5-1 to TRBJ2-2; 10 bases match TRBD2. CDR3 length equals 15 residues. J lost 1 base, V lost 5 bases, and 2 bases had no gene match. CDR1 is SGHRS, CDR2 YFSETQ, per germline.

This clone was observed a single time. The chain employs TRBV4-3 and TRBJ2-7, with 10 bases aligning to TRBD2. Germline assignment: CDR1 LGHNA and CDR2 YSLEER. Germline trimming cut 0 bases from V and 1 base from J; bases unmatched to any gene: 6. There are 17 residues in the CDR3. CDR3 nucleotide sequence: TGCGCCAGCAGCCAAGATTTTGGGACTAGCGTATCCTACGAGCAGTACTTC. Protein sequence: CASSQDFGTSVSYEQYF.

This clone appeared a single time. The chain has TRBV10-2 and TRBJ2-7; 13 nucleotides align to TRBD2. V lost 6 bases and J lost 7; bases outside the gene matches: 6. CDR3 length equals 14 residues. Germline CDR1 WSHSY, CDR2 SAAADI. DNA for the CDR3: TGCGCCAGCAGGGGGACTAGCGGGACGGGAGAGCAGTACTTC. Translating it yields CASRGTSGTGEQYF.

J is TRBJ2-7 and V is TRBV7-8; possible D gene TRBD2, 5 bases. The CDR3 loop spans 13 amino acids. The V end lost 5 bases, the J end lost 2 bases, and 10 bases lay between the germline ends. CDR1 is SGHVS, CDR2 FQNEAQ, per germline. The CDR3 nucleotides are TGTGCCAGCAGCGCGGACTTCACCTACGAGCAGTACTTC. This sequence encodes CASSADFTYEQYF. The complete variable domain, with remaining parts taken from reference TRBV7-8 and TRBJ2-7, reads GAGVSQSPRYKVAKRGQDVALRCDPISGHVSLFWYQQALGQGPEFLTYFQNEAQLDKSGLPSDRFFAERPEGSVSTLKIQRTQQEDSAVYLCASSADFTYEQYFGPGTRLTVT.

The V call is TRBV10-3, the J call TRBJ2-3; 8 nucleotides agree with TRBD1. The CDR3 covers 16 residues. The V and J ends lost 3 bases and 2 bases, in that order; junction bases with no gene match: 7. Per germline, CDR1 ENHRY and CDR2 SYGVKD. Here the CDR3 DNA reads TGTGCCATCAGTGATGGGGGACAGGTTAACACAGATACGCAGTATTTT. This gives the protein CAISDGGQVNTDTQYF.

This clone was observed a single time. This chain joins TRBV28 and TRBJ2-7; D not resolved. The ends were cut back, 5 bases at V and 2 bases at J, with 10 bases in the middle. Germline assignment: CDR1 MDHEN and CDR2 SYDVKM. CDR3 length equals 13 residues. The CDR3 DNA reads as TGTGCCAGCAGTCCAACTAACCCCTACGAGCAGTACTTC. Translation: CASSPTNPYEQYF.

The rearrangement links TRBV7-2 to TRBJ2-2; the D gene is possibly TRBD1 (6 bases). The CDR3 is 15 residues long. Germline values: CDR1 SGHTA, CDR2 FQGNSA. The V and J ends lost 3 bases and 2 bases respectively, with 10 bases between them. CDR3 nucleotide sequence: TGTGCCAGCAGCTTGGTGGGGGCCAACACCGGGGAGCTGTTTTTT. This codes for CASSLVGANTGELFF.

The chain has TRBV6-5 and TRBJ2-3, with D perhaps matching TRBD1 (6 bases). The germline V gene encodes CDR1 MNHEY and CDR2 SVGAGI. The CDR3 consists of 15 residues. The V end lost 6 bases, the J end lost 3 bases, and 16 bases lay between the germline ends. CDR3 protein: CASSLQGMNTDTQYF. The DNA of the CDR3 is TGTGCCAGCAGCCTACAGGGTATGAATACAGATACGCAGTATTTT.

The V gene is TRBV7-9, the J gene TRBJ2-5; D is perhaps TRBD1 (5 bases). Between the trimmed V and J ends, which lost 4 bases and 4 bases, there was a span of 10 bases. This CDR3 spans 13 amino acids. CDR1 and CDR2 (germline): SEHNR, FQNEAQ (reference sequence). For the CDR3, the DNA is TGTGCCAGCAGCTATAAGGGGCGAGAGACCCAGTACTTC. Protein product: CASSYKGRETQYF.

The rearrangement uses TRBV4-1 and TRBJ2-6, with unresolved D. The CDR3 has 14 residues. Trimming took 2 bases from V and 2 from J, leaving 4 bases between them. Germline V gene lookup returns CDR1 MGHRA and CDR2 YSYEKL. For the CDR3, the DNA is TGCGCCAGCAGCCAAATAGCTGGGGCCAACGTCCTGACTTTC. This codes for CASSQIAGANVLTF.

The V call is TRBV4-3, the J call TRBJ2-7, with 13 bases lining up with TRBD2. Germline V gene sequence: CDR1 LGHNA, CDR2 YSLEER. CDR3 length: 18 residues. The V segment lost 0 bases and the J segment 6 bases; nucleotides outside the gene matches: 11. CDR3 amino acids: CASSQDFPGTSGKAEQYF. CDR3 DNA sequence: TGCGCCAGCAGCCAAGATTTTCCCGGGACTAGCGGGAAGGCCGAGCAGTACTTC.

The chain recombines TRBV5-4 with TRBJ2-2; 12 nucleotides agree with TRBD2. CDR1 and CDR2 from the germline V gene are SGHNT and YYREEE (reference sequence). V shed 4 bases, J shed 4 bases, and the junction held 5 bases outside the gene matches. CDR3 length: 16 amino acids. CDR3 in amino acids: CASSPTSGSFTGELFF. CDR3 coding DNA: TGTGCCAGCAGCCCGACTAGCGGGAGTTTCACCGGGGAGCTGTTTTTT.